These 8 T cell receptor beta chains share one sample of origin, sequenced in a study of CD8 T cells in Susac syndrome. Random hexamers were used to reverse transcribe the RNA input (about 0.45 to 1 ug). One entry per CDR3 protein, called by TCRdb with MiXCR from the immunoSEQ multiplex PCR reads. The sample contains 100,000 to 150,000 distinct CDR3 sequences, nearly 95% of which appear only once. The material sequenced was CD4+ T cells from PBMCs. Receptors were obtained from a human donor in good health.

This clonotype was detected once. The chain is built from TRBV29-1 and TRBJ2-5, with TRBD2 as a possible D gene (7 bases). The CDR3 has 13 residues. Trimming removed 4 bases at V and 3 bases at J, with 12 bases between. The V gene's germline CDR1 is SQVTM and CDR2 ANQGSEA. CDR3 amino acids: CSVGGGAKETQYF. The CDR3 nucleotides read TGCAGCGTTGGGGGGGGCGCCAAAGAGACCCAGTACTTC.

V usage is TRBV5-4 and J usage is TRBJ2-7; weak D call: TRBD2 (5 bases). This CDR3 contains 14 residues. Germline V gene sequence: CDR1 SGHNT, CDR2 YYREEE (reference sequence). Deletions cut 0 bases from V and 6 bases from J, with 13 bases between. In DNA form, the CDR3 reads TGTGCCAGCAGCTTGGCTGGCTCGGCGGGCGAGCAGTACTTC. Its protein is CASSLAGSAGEQYF.

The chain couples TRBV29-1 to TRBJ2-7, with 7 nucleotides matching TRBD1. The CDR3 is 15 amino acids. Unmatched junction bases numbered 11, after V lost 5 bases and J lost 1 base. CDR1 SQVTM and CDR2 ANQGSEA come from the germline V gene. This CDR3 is CSVTRGRGSSYEQYF. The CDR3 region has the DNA TGCAGCGTTACCAGAGGCAGGGGGAGTTCCTACGAGCAGTACTTC.

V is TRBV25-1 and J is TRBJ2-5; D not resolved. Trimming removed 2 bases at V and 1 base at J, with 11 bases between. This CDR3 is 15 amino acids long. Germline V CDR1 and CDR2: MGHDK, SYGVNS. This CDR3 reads CASSEPQTFQETQYF. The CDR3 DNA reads TGTGCCAGCAGTGAACCACAGACTTTCCAAGAGACCCAGTACTTC. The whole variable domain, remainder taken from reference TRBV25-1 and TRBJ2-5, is EADIYQTPRYLVIGTGKKITLECSQTMGHDKMYWYQQDPGMELHLIHYSYGVNSTEKGDLSSESTVSRIRTEHFPLTLESARPSHTSQYLCASSEPQTFQETQYFGPGTRLLVL.

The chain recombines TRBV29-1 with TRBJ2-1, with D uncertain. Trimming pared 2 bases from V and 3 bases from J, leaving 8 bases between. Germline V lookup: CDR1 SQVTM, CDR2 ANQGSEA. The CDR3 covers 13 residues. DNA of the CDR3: TGCAGCGTTGAAAACTCTCGCTACAATGAGCAGTTCTTC. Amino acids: CSVENSRYNEQFF.

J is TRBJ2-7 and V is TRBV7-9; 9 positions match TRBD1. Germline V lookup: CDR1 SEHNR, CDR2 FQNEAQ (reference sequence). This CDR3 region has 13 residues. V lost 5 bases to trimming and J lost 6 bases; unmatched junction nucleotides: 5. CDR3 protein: CASSLGTGFEQYF. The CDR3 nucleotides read TGTGCCAGCAGCCTCGGGACAGGGTTCGAGCAGTACTTC. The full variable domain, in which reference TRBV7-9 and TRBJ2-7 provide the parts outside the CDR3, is DTGVSQNPRHKITKRGQNVTFRCDPISEHNRLYWYRQTLGQGPEFLTYFQNEAQLEKSRLLSDRFSAERPKGSFSTLEIQRTEQGDSAMYLCASSLGTGFEQYFGPGTRLTVT.

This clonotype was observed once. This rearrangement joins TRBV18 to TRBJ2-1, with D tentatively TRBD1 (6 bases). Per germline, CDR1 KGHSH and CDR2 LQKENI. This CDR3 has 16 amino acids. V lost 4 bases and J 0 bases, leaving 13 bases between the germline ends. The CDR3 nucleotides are TGTGCCAGCTCACTACGGACAGCGAGCTCCTACAATGAGCAGTTCTTC. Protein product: CASSLRTASSYNEQFF.

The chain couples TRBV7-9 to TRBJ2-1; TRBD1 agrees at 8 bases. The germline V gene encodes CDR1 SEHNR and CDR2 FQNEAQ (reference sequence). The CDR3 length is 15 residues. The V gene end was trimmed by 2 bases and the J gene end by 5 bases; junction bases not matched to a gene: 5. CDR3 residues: CASSLRGQENNEQFF. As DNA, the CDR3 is TGTGCCAGCAGCTTACGGGGACAGGAAAACAATGAGCAGTTCTTC. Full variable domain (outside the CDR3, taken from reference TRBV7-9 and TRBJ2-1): DTGVSQNPRHKITKRGQNVTFRCDPISEHNRLYWYRQTLGQGPEFLTYFQNEAQLEKSRLLSDRFSAERPKGSFSTLEIQRTEQGDSAMYLCASSLRGQENNEQFFGPGTRLTVL.